The entry that follows covers one T cell receptor beta chain sequence. This CDR3 is 14 amino acids long. Trimming took off 4 bases at V and 2 bases at J, with 10 bases between the two ends. Germline assignment: CDR1 SGHRS and CDR2 YFSETQ. Adult donors, all healthy and HIV-negative, had no recent acute infections or vaccinations. The data stem from a study of shared clonotypes between healthy human individuals. Every subset's genomic DNA went evenly onto several immunoSEQ plates. TCRdb keeps only in-frame clones here, not all; method: immunoSEQ multiplex PCR. The sample records about 2.3 million clones, approximately 90% being singletons.

V usage is TRBV5-1 and J usage is TRBJ2-1; D may be TRBD1 (5 bases). Sequencing was performed on naive CD4+ T cells from PBMCs. The subset is: CD45RA+ positively selected. The receptor's source is a man younger than 30 in good health. Some clones in this sample may be carry-over from other donors' samples. The CDR3 protein is CASSQDNTYNEQFF. DNA for the CDR3: TGCGCCAGCAGCCAGGACAACACCTACAATGAGCAGTTCTTC.